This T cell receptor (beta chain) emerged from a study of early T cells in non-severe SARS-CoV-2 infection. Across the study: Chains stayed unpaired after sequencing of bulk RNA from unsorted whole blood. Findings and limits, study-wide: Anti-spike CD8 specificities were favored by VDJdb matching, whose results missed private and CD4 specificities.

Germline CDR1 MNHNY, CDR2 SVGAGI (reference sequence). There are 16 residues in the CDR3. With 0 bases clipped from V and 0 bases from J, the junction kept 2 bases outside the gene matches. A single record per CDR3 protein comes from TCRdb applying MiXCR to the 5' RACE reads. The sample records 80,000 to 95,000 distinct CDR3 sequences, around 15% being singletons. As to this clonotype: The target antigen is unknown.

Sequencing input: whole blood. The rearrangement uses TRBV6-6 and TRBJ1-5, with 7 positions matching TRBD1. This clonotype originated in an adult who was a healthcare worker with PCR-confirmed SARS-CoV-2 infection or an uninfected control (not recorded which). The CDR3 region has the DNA TGTGCCAGCAGTTACTCGTACAGGGGTAGCAATCAGCCCCAGCATTTT. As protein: CASSYSYRGSNQPQHF.